Each of the 12 T cell receptor beta chains below was sequenced from the same sample in a study of response to subunit inactivated influenza vaccine. TCRdb redid the calling of the RT-PCR reads with MiXCR, one entry per CDR3 protein. The table has fewer than 400,000 distinct CDR3 sequences, 21% seen once. Source: PBMCs from blood, taken roughly 20 months after vaccination. Every receptor here comes from a man aged 45 to 75 who received an inactivated influenza vaccine.

The chain couples TRBV9 to TRBJ1-2; D is uncertain. Between the trimmed V and J ends, which lost 4 bases and 1 base, there was a span of 11 bases. CDR3 size: 14 residues. Looked up from germline, CDR1 is SGDLS and CDR2 is YYNGEE. The CDR3 loop is CASSPLGDNYGYTF. The CDR3 nucleotides read TGTGCCAGCAGCCCGCTGGGAGATAACTATGGCTACACCTTC.

The rearrangement links TRBV10-3 to TRBJ1-4; 7 bases align to TRBD1. The ends lost 5 bases at V and 8 bases at J; junction bases unmatched: 5. CDR1 and CDR2 (germline): ENHRY, SYGVKD. This CDR3 spans 13 amino acids. CDR3 residues: CAISTGALEKLFF. The CDR3 bases are TGTGCCATCAGTACAGGGGCCTTAGAAAAACTGTTTTTT.

The rearrangement joins TRBV4-3 to TRBJ1-2; the D gene is possibly TRBD1 (6 bases). The CDR3 spans 15 residues. Germline-derived CDR1 and CDR2 are LGHNA and YSLEER. The V gene lost 4 bases and the J gene lost 4 bases, with 16 bases spanning the gap. CDR3 in DNA: TGCGCCAGCAGCCCCGACAGGATGGGGGGCTATGGCTACACCTTC. Its translation is CASSPDRMGGYGYTF.

The J gene is TRBJ1-6, the V gene TRBV15; 7 bases line up with TRBD1. CDR1 LNHNV and CDR2 YYDKDF come from the germline V gene (reference sequence). Losses at the gene ends were 9 bases for V and 2 bases for J; bases not matched to a gene: 7. The CDR3 is 15 residues long. The CDR3 bases are TGTGCCACGAGACAGGGTCTTACCTATAATTCACCCCTCCACTTT. It yields the protein CATRQGLTYNSPLHF.

The gene calls are TRBV11-2 and TRBJ2-1; 13 bases are a match to TRBD2. This CDR3 spans 13 amino acids. Germline lookup yields CDR1 SGHAT and CDR2 FQNNGV. Trimming cost V 9 bases and J 7 bases; bases outside gene matches: 3. CDR3 sequence (DNA): TGTGCCAGAAGGACTAGCGGGAGAAATGAGCAGTTCTTC. It encodes CARRTSGRNEQFF.

CDR3 residues: CASSMGLNTGELFF. The CDR3 coding sequence is TGTGCCAGTAGTATGGGACTCAACACCGGGGAGCTGTTTTTT. This chain connects TRBV19 to TRBJ2-2; D perhaps matches TRBD2 (6 bases). There are 14 residues in the CDR3. Trimming removed 3 bases at V and 2 bases at J, with 7 bases between. Germline-derived CDR1 and CDR2 are LNHDA and SQIVND (reference sequence).

This clonotype has a handful of counts. V gene TRBV5-1 combines with J gene TRBJ1-4; possible D gene TRBD1, 6 bases. CDR1 and CDR2 from the germline V gene are SGHRS and YFSETQ. This CDR3 has 16 residues. Trimming took off 0 bases at V and 6 bases at J, with 15 bases between the two ends. CDR3 sequence (DNA): TGCGCCAGCAGCTTGGGATGGGGGCGAGGCGATGAAAAACTGTTTTTT. Protein product: CASSLGWGRGDEKLFF.

The CDR3 sequence: CASSQLGAFTQYF. The CDR3 nucleotides are TGTGCCAGCAGCCAACTAGGCGCGTTTACGCAGTATTTT. This rearrangement joins TRBV7-2 to TRBJ2-3; maybe TRBD2 (5 bases). V was clipped by 5 bases and J by 8 bases, with 14 bases between them. This CDR3 region has 13 residues. Germline V gene lookup returns CDR1 SGHTA and CDR2 FQGNSA.

This clonotype has just a few counts. The V gene is TRBV27, the J gene TRBJ2-1; 7 nucleotides line up with TRBD1. V shed 6 bases and J 7 bases; nucleotides not matched to a gene: 6. CDR1 is MNHEY, CDR2 SMNVEV, per germline (reference sequence). This CDR3 has 13 residues. DNA for the CDR3: TGTGCCAGCAGCGAACAGGGGCGGAATGAGCAGTTCTTC. It encodes CASSEQGRNEQFF.

This clonotype was recorded a few times. The chain couples TRBV3-1 to TRBJ2-7; TRBD2 matches 11 bases. The CDR3 covers 19 residues. The V and J ends lost 0 bases and 2 bases, in that order; junction bases with no gene match: 12. The V gene's germline CDR1 is LGHDT and CDR2 YNNKEL (reference sequence). CDR3 sequence reads: CASSQDPRASGRSTYEQYF. The CDR3, as DNA: TGTGCCAGCAGCCAAGATCCTCGGGCTAGCGGGAGGTCGACCTACGAGCAGTACTTC.

This clonotype was seen a few times. The chain couples TRBV4-3 to TRBJ2-1, with 7 bases that match TRBD2. Germline V gene data show CDR1 as LGHNA and CDR2 as YSLEER. This CDR3 has 15 residues. V was clipped by 4 bases and J by 5 bases; unmatched bases: 8. CDR3 coding DNA: TGCGCCAGCAGCCGCGCCCTAGCGGATGACAATGAGCAGTTCTTC. Its protein is CASSRALADDNEQFF.

Only a few counts were recorded for this clonotype. This CDR3 is CASSLTSTGGGTGELFF. DNA of the CDR3: TGCGCCAGCAGCTTGACCTCGACAGGGGGAGGTACCGGGGAGCTGTTTTTT. The J gene is TRBJ2-2, the V gene TRBV5-1, with 9 bases matching TRBD1. With V trimmed by 1 base and J by 5 bases, 9 bases remained unmatched. The CDR3 loop spans 17 amino acids. CDR1 and CDR2 (germline): SGHRS, YFSETQ.